These 11 T cell receptor beta chains came from one sample sequenced in a study of regulatory T cells in long-lasting Graves disease (dated by TCRdb to the early 2020s). The label giving this sample's time point can be read as: newly diagnosed GD, antithyroid drugs for less than 3 months. RNA was extracted from PBMCs in TRIzol for both TCR sequencing and RNA sequencing. The receptor library was made with multiplex PCR. Sequencing relied on an Illumina HiSeq 4000. iRepertoire HTBI primers and Arm-PCR amplification of CDR3 regions were used to construct TCR beta libraries. TCRdb reprocessing: public reads trimmed at Q25 with fastp, clones called with MiXCR, in-frame beta chains kept. Under each unique CDR3 protein, matching rows form one entry showing the most common genes and DNA. In this sample the table shows approximately 390,000 distinct CDR3 sequences, around 15% of which occur a single time. The biggest ten clones account for 20% of the sample.

In addition, the sample was reused for a study of T cells in Graves' hyperthyroidism and ophthalmopathy.

The sequencing used peripheral blood mononuclear cells (PBMCs), collected at new diagnosis, from a patient treated with antithyroid drugs. The receptors here all came from a woman aged 18-29 years with Graves disease. Donor details come from another sample of the same person, matched by shared clones.

This clonotype occurred many times. This chain joins TRBV6-2 or TRBV6-3 and TRBJ2-2, with 7 nucleotides matching TRBD1. The CDR3 contains 17 residues. V lost 4 bases and J lost 0; bases outside the gene matches: 8. Germline CDR1 and CDR2: MNHEY and SVGEGT. The CDR3 DNA reads as TGTGCCAGCAGTTTACGACAGGGCTTCGCGAACACCGGGGAGCTGTTTTTT. This sequence encodes CASSLRQGFANTGELFF.

The chain carries TRBV30 and TRBJ2-5, with D possibly being TRBD1 or TRBD2 (5 bases each). This CDR3 comprises 15 residues. Trimming pared 3 bases from V and 2 bases from J, leaving 16 bases between. Germline V gene data show CDR1 as GTSNPN and CDR2 as SVGIG (reference sequence). The CDR3 DNA is TGTGCCTGGAGCAAGGCGGGCAGGACACAAGAGACCCAGTACTTC. Translation: CAWSKAGRTQETQYF.

This clonotype was counted many times. V is TRBV2 and J is TRBJ1-5; D unclear. The CDR3 contains 10 residues. V shed 8 bases and J shed 6 bases, with 5 bases lying between them. Germline CDR1 reads SNHLY; CDR2 reads FYNNEI. DNA for the CDR3: TGTGCCAGCGGGAGTCAGCCCCAGCATTTT. Translating it yields CASGSQPQHF.

The sample holds a few counts of this clonotype. The rearrangement joins TRBV15 to TRBJ1-2; 9 bases are a match to TRBD1. Germline V gene data show CDR1 as LNHNV and CDR2 as YYDKDF (reference sequence). With 5 bases clipped from V and 3 bases from J, the junction kept 1 base outside the gene matches. The CDR3 extends over 13 amino acids. Here the CDR3 reads CATSWTGDYGYTF. The DNA of the CDR3 is TGTGCCACCAGCTGGACAGGGGACTATGGCTACACCTTC.

This clonotype is a singleton in its sample. A much larger clone differs by one base, so this may be a read error. V gene TRBV5-5 combines with J gene TRBJ1-1; 7 nucleotides match TRBD1. Germline loops: CDR1 SGHKS, CDR2 YYEKEE (reference sequence). This CDR3 spans 12 amino acids. CDR3 coding DNA: TGTGCCAGCAGCCCGGTGGGGACAGAAGCTCTCTTT. Translating gives CASSPVGTEALF. The full variable domain, rest sourced from reference TRBV5-5 and TRBJ1-1, is DAGVTQSPTHLIKTRGQQVTLRCSPISGHKSVSWYQQVLGQGPQFIFQYYEKEERGRGNFPDRFSARQFPNYSSELNVNALLLGDSALYLCASSPVGTEALFGQGTRLTVV.

On this clonotype itself: A much larger clone lies a single base off, so this may be a read error. The V and J genes are TRBV7-9 and TRBJ2-1, with 9 bases aligning to TRBD1. The CDR3 is made up of 17 amino acids. CDR1 and CDR2 (germline): SEHNR, FQNEAQ (reference sequence). CDR3 protein: CASSLGTGGFGIGEQLF. The CDR3 bases are TGTGCCAGCAGCTTAGGAACAGGGGGCTTTGGGATTGGTGAGCAGCTCTTC.

This clonotype was recorded at least ten times. The CDR3 coding sequence is TGTGCCAGCTCCCAGGGAGCCATCTCTAGCACAGATACGCAGTATTTT. It is translated as CASSQGAISSTDTQYF. This sequence joins TRBV12-3 or TRBV12-4 and TRBJ2-3; D is possibly TRBD1 or TRBD2 (5 bases each). Trimming pared 8 bases from V and 0 bases from J, leaving 18 bases between. The CDR3 runs to 16 residues.

In this sample, this clonotype turned up many times. The V and J genes are TRBV9 and TRBJ1-2, with D possibly TRBD1 on 6 matching bases. Germline loops: CDR1 SGDLS, CDR2 YYNGEE. The CDR3 runs 15 residues. V was trimmed by 3 bases and J by 5 bases, leaving 17 bases between them. The CDR3 sequence is CASSEQDRLTYGYTF. CDR3 bases: TGTGCCAGCAGCGAGCAGGACAGACTTACGTATGGCTACACCTTC. Combining the CDR3 with reference TRBV9 and TRBJ1-2 gives the whole variable domain DSGVTQTPKHLITATGQRVTLRCSPRSGDLSVYWYQQSLDQGLQFLIQYYNGEERAKGNILERFSAQQFPDLHSELNLSSLELGDSALYFCASSEQDRLTYGYTFGSGTRLTVV.

Comment on this clonotype: A much larger clonotype is one base distant, so this may be a read error. This chain uses TRBV13 with TRBJ2-1, with 11 bases that match TRBD2. The CDR3 runs 16 residues. CDR1 is PRHDT, CDR2 FYEKMQ, per germline (reference sequence). The CDR3 DNA reads TGTGCCTGCAGCTTTCCGACTAGCGGGGTCAAAAATGAGCAGTTCTTC. Translated, it gives CACSFPTSGVKNEQFF.

This clonotype was counted many times. The chain combines TRBV20-1 with TRBJ2-5; possibly TRBD1 or TRBD2 for D (5 bases each). CDR1 is DFQATT and CDR2 is SNEGSKA in the germline V gene (reference sequence). The CDR3 length is 13 residues. Trimming stripped 6 bases from V and 5 bases from J, with 16 bases between. CDR3 loop: CSAGTGTRETQYF. Here the CDR3 DNA reads TGCAGTGCGGGAACGGGGACCAGGGAGACCCAGTACTTC.

Remarks on this clonotype: It may be a read error: a sequence one base away is much more abundant. The conserved final phenylalanine or tryptophan is absent from the CDR3, which likely points to a read error. The V gene is TRBV6-2 or TRBV6-3, the J gene TRBJ1-1; no reliable D call. V was pared by 6 bases and J by 3 bases, with 8 bases between. Germline V gene data show CDR1 as MNHEY and CDR2 as SVGEGT. The CDR3 is made up of 12 amino acids. The CDR3 spells CASSEVYTEAFL. In DNA, the CDR3 is TGTGCCAGCAGCGAAGTCTACACTGAAGCTTTCCTT.